Detailed here is one T cell receptor beta chain. Its cognate antigen has yet to be identified. No base-level quality is on record; no much larger clone is a single base apart. The data are from a study of T cell repertoires in cytomegalovirus infection (dated by TCRdb to about 2019). With regard to the full study: Donor HLA type was relevant to the analysis, because carriage of CMV infection together with the matching HLA type was indicated by public TCR beta signatures. Study-wide conclusions, independent of this receptor: In both this cohort and an independent cohort of a few hundred donors, the cumulative frequency of public TCR beta family members distinguished carriers of CMV infection plus the relevant HLA type. The ex vivo response was dominated by HLA-C-restricted CMV-specific TCR beta clonotypes, which also provided the single most frequent clonotype in two of eight donors.

The junction carries 6 bases between V and J, which are trimmed by 1 base and 2 bases respectively. The CDR3, from cysteine to phenylalanine, totals 13 residues. The kept DNA is CDR3 alone, 39 bases in frame from the first base. CDR1 and CDR2 are drawn from the germline V gene (reference sequence): LNHDA, SQIVND. The run used an Illumina HiSeq 1500. TCRdb reran the public reads through fastp at Q25 and MiXCR, keeping productive beta chains. CDR3 protein duplicates are merged, each entry listing the most common genes and DNA. Within this sample are some 440,000 distinct CDR3 sequences, with 31% of them counted one time only. The top ten clonotypes cover roughly an eighth of the sample.

This receptor chain uses TRBV19 and TRBJ2-7; the D gene is unclear. The TCR originated in a human donor in good health (CMV status not recorded). Some clones in this sample may be carry-over from other donors' samples. Sequenced sample: PBMCs. CDR3 protein: CASSIGGTYEQYF. The DNA sequence is as follows: TGTGCCAGTAGTATAGGCGGTACCTACGAGCAGTACTTC.